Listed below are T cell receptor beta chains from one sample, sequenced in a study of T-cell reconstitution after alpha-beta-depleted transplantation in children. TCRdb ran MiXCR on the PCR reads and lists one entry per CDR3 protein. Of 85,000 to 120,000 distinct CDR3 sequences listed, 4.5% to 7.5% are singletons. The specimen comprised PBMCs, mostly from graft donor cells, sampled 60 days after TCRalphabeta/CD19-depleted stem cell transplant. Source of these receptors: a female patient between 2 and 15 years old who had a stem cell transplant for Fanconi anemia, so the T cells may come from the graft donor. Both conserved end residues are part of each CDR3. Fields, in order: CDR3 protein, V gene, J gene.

cdr3_aa: CASTSRPGNSYEQYF; v_call: TRBV19; j_call: TRBJ2-7
cdr3_aa: CASSSLGGMTYNEQFF; v_call: TRBV28; j_call: TRBJ2-1
cdr3_aa: CASSPTGGPSYEQYF; v_call: TRBV5-1; j_call: TRBJ2-7
cdr3_aa: CASSPTSGEYNEQFF; v_call: TRBV4-1; j_call: TRBJ2-1
cdr3_aa: CASSIAISYGYTF; v_call: TRBV12-3/TRBV12-4; j_call: TRBJ1-2
cdr3_aa: CASSLAGFPQQQYF; v_call: TRBV7-2; j_call: TRBJ2-7
cdr3_aa: CASSLGAPVGHNEQFF; v_call: TRBV5-1; j_call: TRBJ2-1
cdr3_aa: CASSYRDRVETQYF; v_call: TRBV6-5; j_call: TRBJ2-5
cdr3_aa: CASSPPVDDEQYF; v_call: TRBV18; j_call: TRBJ2-7
cdr3_aa: CASSQVIGPGELFF; v_call: TRBV3-1; j_call: TRBJ2-2
cdr3_aa: CATVDRETDTQYF; v_call: TRBV6-4; j_call: TRBJ2-3
cdr3_aa: CASSWEIGANVLTF; v_call: TRBV5-1; j_call: TRBJ2-6
cdr3_aa: CSVGTGGYNEQFF; v_call: TRBV29-1; j_call: TRBJ2-1
cdr3_aa: CASSLSGRGNTEAFF; v_call: TRBV12-3/TRBV12-4; j_call: TRBJ1-1
cdr3_aa: CAISESGVYGYTF; v_call: TRBV10-3; j_call: TRBJ1-2
cdr3_aa: CASSLIAGQSTEAFF; v_call: TRBV28; j_call: TRBJ1-1
cdr3_aa: CSAIPRFPSGNQPQHF; v_call: TRBV20-1; j_call: TRBJ1-5
cdr3_aa: CASRSLTGSGDEQYF; v_call: TRBV28; j_call: TRBJ2-7
cdr3_aa: CASSRQSLSYEQYF; v_call: TRBV5-1; j_call: TRBJ2-7
cdr3_aa: CASSLRVSPGTDTQYF; v_call: TRBV7-3; j_call: TRBJ2-3
cdr3_aa: CASSLEARGGSTGELFF; v_call: TRBV7-6; j_call: TRBJ2-2
cdr3_aa: CSARGRVHEQYF; v_call: TRBV20-1; j_call: TRBJ2-7
cdr3_aa: CASSRFRTSGTYEQYF; v_call: TRBV14; j_call: TRBJ2-7
cdr3_aa: CSARVGQGVYEQYF; v_call: TRBV20-1; j_call: TRBJ2-7
cdr3_aa: CASSLTPSYEQYF; v_call: TRBV5-1; j_call: TRBJ2-7
cdr3_aa: CASSSRQETQYF; v_call: TRBV5-1; j_call: TRBJ2-5
cdr3_aa: CASSFRHIQETQYF; v_call: TRBV5-1; j_call: TRBJ2-5
cdr3_aa: CASSLDYRGLHF; v_call: TRBV7-2; j_call: TRBJ1-6
cdr3_aa: CASSLTPNTGELFF; v_call: TRBV7-3; j_call: TRBJ2-2
cdr3_aa: CASSPPGLAGVEQYF; v_call: TRBV18; j_call: TRBJ2-7
cdr3_aa: CASIGAGAHEGQYF; v_call: TRBV2; j_call: TRBJ2-7
cdr3_aa: CASLRTSGTGELFF; v_call: TRBV2; j_call: TRBJ2-2
cdr3_aa: CASSRAGRELFF; v_call: TRBV7-2; j_call: TRBJ2-2
cdr3_aa: CASSLEAASSTDTQYF; v_call: TRBV7-6; j_call: TRBJ2-3
cdr3_aa: CASLQGAITGELFF; v_call: TRBV2; j_call: TRBJ2-2
cdr3_aa: CASKQFPQGDSTDTQYF; v_call: TRBV27; j_call: TRBJ2-3
cdr3_aa: CASSEWGRGYGYTF; v_call: TRBV6-1; j_call: TRBJ1-2
cdr3_aa: CASSSSVFHRRYEQYF; v_call: TRBV28; j_call: TRBJ2-7
cdr3_aa: CASSLGQGDLYEQYF; v_call: TRBV4-1; j_call: TRBJ2-7
cdr3_aa: CSAITSGSYEQYF; v_call: TRBV20-1; j_call: TRBJ2-7
cdr3_aa: CASSHFRADTQYF; v_call: TRBV7-3; j_call: TRBJ2-3
cdr3_aa: CASSGSGQGVYGYTF; v_call: TRBV28; j_call: TRBJ1-2
cdr3_aa: CASSLSTDTQYF; v_call: TRBV5-1; j_call: TRBJ2-3
cdr3_aa: CASSFLRGGSRGYEQYF; v_call: TRBV28; j_call: TRBJ2-7
cdr3_aa: CSALSGISNEQFF; v_call: TRBV20-1; j_call: TRBJ2-1
cdr3_aa: CASTRTSNQPQHF; v_call: TRBV28; j_call: TRBJ1-5
cdr3_aa: CASSLEAGPTSGNTIYF; v_call: TRBV11-2; j_call: TRBJ1-3
cdr3_aa: CASSVDRWRGGTDTQYF; v_call: TRBV9; j_call: TRBJ2-3
cdr3_aa: CASSLAFSGGEVF; v_call: TRBV7-9; j_call: TRBJ2-3
cdr3_aa: CASTLIWPGTGNYEQYF; v_call: TRBV2; j_call: TRBJ2-7
cdr3_aa: CASSQGQSKRTANTGELFF; v_call: TRBV14; j_call: TRBJ2-2
cdr3_aa: CASSLVDGVKETQYF; v_call: TRBV11-2; j_call: TRBJ2-5
cdr3_aa: CASSSRVAPGYEQYF; v_call: TRBV13; j_call: TRBJ2-7
cdr3_aa: CASSRGLTDTQYF; v_call: TRBV2; j_call: TRBJ2-3
cdr3_aa: CASNLGPIFTDTQYF; v_call: TRBV5-1; j_call: TRBJ2-3